Listed below are T cell receptor beta chains from one sample, sequenced in a study of shared T cell receptors in the human thymus. Repertoires were generated with immunoSEQ multiplex PCR, while TCRdb's copy carries only in-frame clones and drops some. The profile covers roughly 700,000 clones, with roughly 90% appearing a single time and over 0.008% taken by the ten largest. The data were also submitted as part of a second study, on human thymus T cells.

Sequenced input: thymocytes. The receptors stem from a boy under two years old with a congenital heart defect. CDR3s include the opening cysteine and the closing phenylalanine or tryptophan. The order of the fields is J gene, CDR3 length, V gene, CDR3 protein.

>TRBJ2-2|17|TRBV9
CASSSAPGLAPTGELFF
>TRBJ2-5|13|TRBV29-1
CSAERDTQETQYF
>TRBJ2-1|18|TRBV4-3
CASSQDLGLAVSYNEQFF
>TRBJ2-1|20|TRBV19
CASSDPYRLTVPTGYNEQFF
>TRBJ2-7|16|TRBV15
CATSRDFGQGALEQYF
>TRBJ2-4|18|TRBV7-2
CASSSIPASGRVKNIQYF
>TRBJ1-1|16|TRBV4-1
CASSPPRTGGNTEAFF
>TRBJ2-7|18|TRBV6-4
CASSDWGTSGSFSYEQYF
>TRBJ2-7|17|TRBV19
CASSWTGGPPRFYEQYF
>TRBJ2-3|16|TRBV11-2
CASSLLAGESTDTQYF